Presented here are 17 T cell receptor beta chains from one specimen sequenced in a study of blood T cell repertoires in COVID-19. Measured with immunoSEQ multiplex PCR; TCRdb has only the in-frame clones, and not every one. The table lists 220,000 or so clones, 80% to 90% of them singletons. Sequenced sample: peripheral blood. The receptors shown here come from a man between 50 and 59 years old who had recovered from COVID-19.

The CDR3 coding sequence is TGTGCCAGCAGCCGGACTAGCGGGAGGTGGGCCTACGAGCAGTACTTC. Amino acids: CASSRTSGRWAYEQYF. This chain connects TRBV3-1 (or the pseudogene TRBV3-2) to TRBJ2-7; TRBD2 matches 14 bases. V was clipped by 4 bases and J by 2 bases; unmatched bases: 4. There are 16 residues in the CDR3. Germline V gene data show CDR1 as LGHDT and CDR2 as YNNKEL (reference sequence).

The CDR3 nucleotides read TGTGCCAGCAAGGAGGGGACGGAAAAACTGTTTTTT. It is translated as CASKEGTEKLFF. The chain combines TRBV28 with TRBJ1-4; weak D call: TRBD1 (5 bases). The CDR3 sequence is 12 residues long. Trimming pared 7 bases from V and 8 bases from J, leaving 11 bases between. CDR1 is MDHEN, CDR2 SYDVKM, per germline.

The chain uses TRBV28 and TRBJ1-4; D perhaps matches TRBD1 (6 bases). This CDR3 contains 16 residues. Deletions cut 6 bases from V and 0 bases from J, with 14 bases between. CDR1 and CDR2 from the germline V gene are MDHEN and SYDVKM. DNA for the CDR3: TGTGCCAGCAGCCCCGGACAGAAAGCAACTAATGAAAAACTGTTTTTT. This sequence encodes CASSPGQKATNEKLFF.

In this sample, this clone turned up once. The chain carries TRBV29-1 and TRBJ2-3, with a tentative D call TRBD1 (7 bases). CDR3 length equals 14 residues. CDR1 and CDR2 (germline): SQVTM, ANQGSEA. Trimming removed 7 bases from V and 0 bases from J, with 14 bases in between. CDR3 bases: TGCAGCGCGGGCGGGACAGCTAGCACAGATACGCAGTATTTT. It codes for CSAGGTASTDTQYF.

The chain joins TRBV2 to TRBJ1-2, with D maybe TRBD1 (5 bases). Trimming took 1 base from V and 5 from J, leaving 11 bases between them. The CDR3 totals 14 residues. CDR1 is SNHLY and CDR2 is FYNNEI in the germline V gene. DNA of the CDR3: TGTGCCAGCAGTGAAGAAGTGACAGCATATGGCTACACCTTC. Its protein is CASSEEVTAYGYTF.

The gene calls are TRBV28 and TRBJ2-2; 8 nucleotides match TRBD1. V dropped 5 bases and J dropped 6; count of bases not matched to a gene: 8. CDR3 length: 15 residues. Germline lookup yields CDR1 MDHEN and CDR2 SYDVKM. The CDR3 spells CASSKRTGSAGELFF. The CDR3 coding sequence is TGTGCCAGCAGTAAACGGACAGGGAGCGCCGGGGAGCTGTTTTTT. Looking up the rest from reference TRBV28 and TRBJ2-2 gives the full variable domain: DVKVTQSSRYLVKRTGEKVFLECVQDMDHENMFWYRQDPGLGLRLIYFSYDVKMKEKGDIPEGYSVSREKKERFSLILESASTNQTSMYLCASSKRTGSAGELFFGEGSRLTVL.

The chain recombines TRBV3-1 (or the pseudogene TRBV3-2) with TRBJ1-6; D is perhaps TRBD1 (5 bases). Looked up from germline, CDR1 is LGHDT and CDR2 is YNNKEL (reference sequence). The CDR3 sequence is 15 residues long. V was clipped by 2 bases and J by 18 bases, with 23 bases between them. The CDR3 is CASSQTGRLAKRPHF. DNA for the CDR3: TGTGCCAGCAGCCAAACAGGCAGGTTGGCCAAACGTCCCCACTTT.

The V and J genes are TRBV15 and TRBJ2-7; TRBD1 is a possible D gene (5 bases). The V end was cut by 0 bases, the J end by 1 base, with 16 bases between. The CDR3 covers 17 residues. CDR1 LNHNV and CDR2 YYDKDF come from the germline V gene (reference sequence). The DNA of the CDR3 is TGTGCCACCAGCAGAGATCCTCGACAGTGGGAATCCTACGAGCAGTACTTC. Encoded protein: CATSRDPRQWESYEQYF.

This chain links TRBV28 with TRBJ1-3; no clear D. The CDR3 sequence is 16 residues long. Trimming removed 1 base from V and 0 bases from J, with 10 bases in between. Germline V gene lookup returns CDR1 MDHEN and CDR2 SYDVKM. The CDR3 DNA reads TGTGCCAGCAGTTTATACCAGGCCCTCTCTGGAAACACCATATATTTT. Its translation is CASSLYQALSGNTIYF. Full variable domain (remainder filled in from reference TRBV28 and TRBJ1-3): DVKVTQSSRYLVKRTGEKVFLECVQDMDHENMFWYRQDPGLGLRLIYFSYDVKMKEKGDIPEGYSVSREKKERFSLILESASTNQTSMYLCASSLYQALSGNTIYFGEGSWLTVV.

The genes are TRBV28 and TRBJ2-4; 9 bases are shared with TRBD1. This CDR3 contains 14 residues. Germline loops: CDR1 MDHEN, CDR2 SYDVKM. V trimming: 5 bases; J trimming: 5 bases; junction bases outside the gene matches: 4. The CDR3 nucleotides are TGTGCCAGCAGTCCCCGGACAGGGGAAAACATTCAGTACTTC. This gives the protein CASSPRTGENIQYF.

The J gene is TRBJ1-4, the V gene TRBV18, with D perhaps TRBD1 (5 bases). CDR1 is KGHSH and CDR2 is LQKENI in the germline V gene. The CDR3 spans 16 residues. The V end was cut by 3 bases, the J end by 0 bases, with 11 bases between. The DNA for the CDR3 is TGTGCCAGCTCACCGCAGACAGATGCAACTAATGAAAAACTGTTTTTT. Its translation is CASSPQTDATNEKLFF.

CDR3 sequence reads: CASSETGTSESNEQFF. The CDR3 nucleotides are TGTGCCAGTAGTGAAACCGGGACTAGCGAAAGCAATGAGCAGTTCTTC. The J gene is TRBJ2-1, the V gene TRBV19; TRBD2 agrees at 10 bases. From germline, CDR1 is LNHDA and CDR2 SQIVND (reference sequence). The CDR3 is 16 residues long. The trim removed 5 bases at V and 6 bases at J, leaving 10 bases unmatched.

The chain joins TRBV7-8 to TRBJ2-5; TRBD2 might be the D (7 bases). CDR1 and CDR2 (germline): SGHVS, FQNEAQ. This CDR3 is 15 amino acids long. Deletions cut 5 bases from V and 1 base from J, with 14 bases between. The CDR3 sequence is CASSSNGGRQETQYF. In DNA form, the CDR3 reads TGTGCCAGCAGCAGCAACGGGGGGCGCCAAGAGACCCAGTACTTC.

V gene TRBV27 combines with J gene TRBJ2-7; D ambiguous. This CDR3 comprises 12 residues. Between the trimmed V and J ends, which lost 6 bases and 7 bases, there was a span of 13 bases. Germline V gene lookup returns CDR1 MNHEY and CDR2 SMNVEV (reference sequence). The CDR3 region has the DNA TGTGCCAGCAGAGATTTCGGTCGGGAGCAGTACTTC. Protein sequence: CASRDFGREQYF.

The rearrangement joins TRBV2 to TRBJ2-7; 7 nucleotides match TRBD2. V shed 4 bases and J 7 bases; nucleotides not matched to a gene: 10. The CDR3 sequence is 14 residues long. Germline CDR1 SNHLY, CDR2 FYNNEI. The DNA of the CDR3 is TGTGCCAGCAGTGGAGGCACCAGGGAGGGAGAGCAGTACTTC. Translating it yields CASSGGTREGEQYF.

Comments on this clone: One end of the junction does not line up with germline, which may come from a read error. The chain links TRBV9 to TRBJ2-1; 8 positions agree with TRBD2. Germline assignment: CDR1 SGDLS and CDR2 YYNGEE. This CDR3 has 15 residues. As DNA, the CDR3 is TGTGCCAGCAGCCCGGGACTAGAATCCTCCAATGAGCAGTTCTTC. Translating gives CASSPGLESSNEQFF.

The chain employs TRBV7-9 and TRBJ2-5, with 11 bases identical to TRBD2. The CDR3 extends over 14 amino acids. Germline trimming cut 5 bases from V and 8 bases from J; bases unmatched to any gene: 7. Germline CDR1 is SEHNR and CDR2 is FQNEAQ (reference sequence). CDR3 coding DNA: TGTGCCAGCAGCCAGACTAGCGGGATGGACACCCAGTACTTC. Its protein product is CASSQTSGMDTQYF.